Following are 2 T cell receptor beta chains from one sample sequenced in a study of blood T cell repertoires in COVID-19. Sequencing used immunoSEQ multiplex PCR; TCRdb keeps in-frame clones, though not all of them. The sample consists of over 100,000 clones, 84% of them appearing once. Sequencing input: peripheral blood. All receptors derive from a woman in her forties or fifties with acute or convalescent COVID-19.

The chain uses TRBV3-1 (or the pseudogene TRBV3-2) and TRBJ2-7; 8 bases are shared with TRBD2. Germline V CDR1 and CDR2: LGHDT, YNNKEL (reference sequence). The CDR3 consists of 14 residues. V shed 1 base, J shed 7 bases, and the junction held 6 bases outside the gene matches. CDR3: CASSQVAGRWEQYF. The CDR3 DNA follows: TGTGCCAGCAGCCAAGTAGCGGGGAGGTGGGAGCAGTACTTC.

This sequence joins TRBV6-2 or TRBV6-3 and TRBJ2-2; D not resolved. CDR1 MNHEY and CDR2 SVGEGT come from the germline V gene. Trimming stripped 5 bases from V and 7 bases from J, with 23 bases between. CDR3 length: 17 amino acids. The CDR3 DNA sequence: TGTGCCAGCAGTAAAAGGCCGTCTGGGCAACTTGTCGGGGAGCTGTTTTTT. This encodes CASSKRPSGQLVGELFF.